This T cell receptor beta chain was identified in a study of CD4+ T cells in melanoma. Generated by immunoSEQ multiplex PCR, the TCRdb table keeps only in-frame clones and is missing some. The table includes roughly 21,000 clones, around four fifths detected once. Overall study results and limits: A reported correlation linked neoantigen-specific CD4+ T cells to CD8+, macrophage and B cell function. Diverse differentiation states were reported for melanoma neoantigen-specific CD4+ T cells.

The V and J ends lost 6 bases and 2 bases respectively, with 13 bases between them. The CDR3 length is 14 residues. CDR1 is MNHNY and CDR2 is SVGAGI in the germline V gene (reference sequence). With regard to this clone: What it binds is unknown.

This chain links TRBV6-6 with TRBJ1-1, with D maybe TRBD1 (6 bases). This sequence was found in a human donor with melanoma. The CDR3 DNA is TGTGCCAGCAGCTACGGACAGACTAACACTGAAGCTTTCTTT. It is translated as CASSYGQTNTEAFF.